The 17 T cell receptor beta chains below all came from one sample that was sequenced in a study of T-cell reconstitution after alpha-beta-depleted transplantation in children. A library of TCRbeta sequences, prepared with unique molecular identifiers, was generated. MiXCR was run by TCRdb on the PCR reads, yielding one entry per CDR3 protein. The profile covers 500,000 or so distinct CDR3 sequences, with roughly 10% appearing a single time and around 13% taken by the ten largest. This specimen consisted of PBMCs, mostly from graft donor cells, obtained 180 days after TCRalphabeta/CD19-depleted stem cell transplant. The receptors originated from a female patient aged 2-15 years who had a stem cell transplant for aplastic anemia, so the T cells may come from the graft donor.

Here the CDR3 DNA reads TGCGCCAGCAGCTTCGAGGGGCACCCTGGAAACACCATATATTTT. Its protein is CASSFEGHPGNTIYF. The chain is built from TRBV5-1 and TRBJ1-3, with a possible D match to TRBD1 (5 bases). Germline V CDR1 and CDR2: SGHRS, YFSETQ. The CDR3 has 15 amino acids. Trimming left V 2 bases short and J 2 bases short, with 11 bases between.

The V gene is TRBV4-3, the J gene TRBJ2-4, with 9 bases identical to TRBD1. The CDR3 is made up of 19 amino acids. With 4 bases clipped from V and 6 bases from J, the junction kept 19 bases outside the gene matches. CDR1 LGHNA and CDR2 YSLEER come from the germline V gene. This CDR3 is CASSLRTGTGWGTGNIQYF. CDR3 nucleotides: TGCGCCAGCAGCCTGAGGACCGGGACAGGGTGGGGTACGGGAAACATTCAGTACTTC.

This clonotype has just a few counts. The genes are TRBV15 and TRBJ2-2; D not certain. This CDR3 is 17 amino acids long. Germline CDR1 is LNHNV and CDR2 is YYDKDF (reference sequence). Trimming stripped 1 base from V and 2 bases from J, with 14 bases between. CDR3 bases: TGTGCCACCAGCAGAGTCGCCACCTTTCTTAACACCGGGGAGCTGTTTTTT. Its translation: CATSRVATFLNTGELFF.

This chain joins TRBV20-1 and TRBJ2-5; D possibly corresponds to TRBD1 (5 bases). The CDR3 totals 13 residues. V gave up 5 bases and J gave up 2 bases, with 12 bases separating them. Germline CDR1 DFQATT, CDR2 SNEGSKA (reference sequence). The CDR3 DNA reads TGCAGTGCTCCAGGGTTCGGTCAAGAGACCCAGTACTTC. Protein sequence: CSAPGFGQETQYF.

This clonotype was found a few times. J is TRBJ2-1 and V is TRBV7-8; D could derive from TRBD1 or TRBD2 (5 bases each). V shed 5 bases and J shed 15 bases, with 23 bases lying between them. In germline, CDR1 is SGHVS, CDR2 FQNEAQ. The CDR3 covers 14 residues. The CDR3 coding sequence is TGTGCCAGCAGCGCATCAGTACCGGGACCCACTCCGTTCTTC. It translates to CASSASVPGPTPFF. The complete variable domain, with remaining parts taken from reference TRBV7-8 and TRBJ2-1, reads GAGVSQSPRYKVAKRGQDVALRCDPISGHVSLFWYQQALGQGPEFLTYFQNEAQLDKSGLPSDRFFAERPEGSVSTLKIQRTQQEDSAVYLCASSASVPGPTPFFGPGTRLTVL.

In its sample, this clonotype was seen many times. V usage is TRBV5-1 and J usage is TRBJ2-1, with TRBD1 matching 9 bases. The germline CDR1 and CDR2 sequences are SGHRS and YFSETQ. The CDR3 spans 15 residues. V dropped 4 bases and J dropped 3; count of bases not matched to a gene: 5. DNA for the CDR3: TGCGCCAGCAGCCACTGGACAGGGGTCTACAATGAGCAGTTCTTC. Translation: CASSHWTGVYNEQFF.

This chain connects TRBV20-1 to TRBJ2-5; tentatively, D is TRBD1 (5 bases). The CDR3 consists of 15 residues. V was pared by 3 bases and J by 1 base, with 15 bases between. Germline V gene sequence: CDR1 DFQATT, CDR2 SNEGSKA (reference sequence). This CDR3 is CSASQGRGLQETQYF. As DNA, the CDR3 is TGCAGTGCTAGTCAGGGTAGGGGTCTCCAAGAGACCCAGTACTTC.

V and J are TRBV11-2 and TRBJ2-2; D is uncertain. The CDR3 runs 16 residues. Germline V gene lookup returns CDR1 SGHAT and CDR2 FQNNGV. V dropped 7 bases and J dropped 0 bases, with 15 bases sitting between them. CDR3 amino acids: CASNSVQFSNTGELFF. As DNA, the CDR3 is TGTGCCAGCAACAGCGTCCAGTTTTCGAACACCGGGGAGCTGTTTTTT.

The rearrangement joins TRBV27 to TRBJ2-1, with 8 bases lining up with TRBD2. Germline loops: CDR1 MNHEY, CDR2 SMNVEV (reference sequence). The J segment lost 4 bases and the V segment lost 3 bases, leaving 14 bases of the junction unmatched. The length of the CDR3 is 18 residues. CDR3 loop: CASSFQVGLAGSYNEQFF. The CDR3 nucleotides are TGTGCCAGCAGTTTCCAGGTAGGGCTAGCGGGTTCTTACAATGAGCAGTTCTTC.

J is TRBJ2-3 and V is TRBV4-3; 9 nucleotides match TRBD2. The V segment lost 1 base and the J segment 0 bases; nucleotides outside the gene matches: 5. Germline V gives CDR1 LGHNA, CDR2 YSLEER. This CDR3 contains 17 residues. CDR3 DNA: TGCGCCAGCAGCCAAGGGGGAACTAGCGGGAGCACAGATACGCAGTATTTT. Translating it yields CASSQGGTSGSTDTQYF.

The V call is TRBV12-3 or TRBV12-4, the J call TRBJ1-1; D uncertain. The CDR3 has 15 amino acids. V lost 3 bases to trimming and J lost 0 bases, with 11 bases between them. Here the CDR3 reads CASSLGGVVNTEAFF. In nucleotides, the CDR3 is TGTGCCAGCAGTTTGGGTGGTGTGGTGAACACTGAAGCTTTCTTT.

The sample holds many counts of this clonotype. CDR3 bases: TGTGCCAGCAGCCAAGCCGGGGACAGGGACTCCTACGAGCAGTACTTC. This codes for CASSQAGDRDSYEQYF. This chain joins TRBV4-2 and TRBJ2-7; 9 nucleotides line up with TRBD1. The germline V gene encodes CDR1 LGHNA and CDR2 YNFKEQ. The CDR3 totals 16 residues. V shed 1 base, J shed 0 bases, and the junction held 4 bases outside the gene matches.

This clonotype turned up a few times. The chain joins TRBV18 to TRBJ2-1; D uncertain. V lost 0 bases, J lost 8 bases, and 8 bases lay in between. Germline V gene lookup returns CDR1 KGHSH and CDR2 LQKENI. The length of the CDR3 is 13 residues. As DNA, the CDR3 is TGTGCCAGCTCACCACCGGCCACCCATGAGCAGTTCTTC. Translated, it gives CASSPPATHEQFF.

A single count supports this clonotype. The chain has TRBV27 and TRBJ2-1; possibly TRBD1 for D (6 bases). The ends were cut back, 8 bases at V and 2 bases at J, with 16 bases in the middle. There are 15 residues in the CDR3. CDR1 is MNHEY, CDR2 SMNVEV, per germline (reference sequence). The DNA for the CDR3 is TGTGCCAGCGCTCATAACAGGGCCCCCTACAATGAGCAGTTCTTC. Translation gives CASAHNRAPYNEQFF.

This clonotype has at least ten counts. The chain combines TRBV20-1 with TRBJ2-6; D not certain. Germline assignment: CDR1 DFQATT and CDR2 SNEGSKA (reference sequence). Between the trimmed V and J ends, which lost 8 bases and 3 bases, there was a span of 14 bases. The CDR3 extends over 14 amino acids. This CDR3 is CSSCAVGGANVLTF. The DNA of the CDR3 is TGCAGTTCCTGCGCAGTTGGTGGGGCCAACGTCCTGACTTTC.

The V gene is TRBV6-5, the J gene TRBJ1-2; 9 bases fit TRBD1. Germline assignment: CDR1 MNHEY and CDR2 SVGAGI. The CDR3 has 17 amino acids. With V trimmed by 2 bases and J by 1 base, 8 bases remained unmatched. The CDR3 spells CASSYTAWTGDNYGYTF. In nucleotides, the CDR3 is TGTGCCAGCAGTTACACGGCCTGGACAGGGGATAACTATGGCTACACCTTC.

The V and J genes are TRBV7-2 and TRBJ1-2, with 10 bases that match TRBD1. V gave up 5 bases and J gave up 7 bases; unmatched junction bases: 10. The CDR3 length is 15 residues. Germline loops: CDR1 SGHTA, CDR2 FQGNSA. The CDR3 region is CASSPRQGAPGGYTF. CDR3 DNA: TGTGCCAGCAGCCCGAGACAGGGGGCGCCGGGTGGCTACACCTTC. The complete variable domain, with remaining parts taken from reference TRBV7-2 and TRBJ1-2, reads GAGVSQSPSNKVTEKGKDVELRCDPISGHTALYWYRQSLGQGLEFLIYFQGNSAPDKSGLPSDRFSAERTGGSVSTLTIQRTQQEDSAVYLCASSPRQGAPGGYTFGSGTRLTVV.